Sequencing of this TCR beta chain was carried out in a study of T cell repertoires in cytomegalovirus infection. Study as a whole: Used in the study were CMV epitopes, some recently identified and HLA-C-restricted, others well-studied and HLA-B-restricted. CMV infection and matching HLA type were both indicated by public TCR beta signatures. Whole-study results and caveats: In two of eight donors, the top clonotype was HLA-C-restricted CMV-specific.

TCRdb independently ran MiXCR on the reads; one entry per CDR3 protein. The top ten clones hold 13% of a sample with about 890,000 distinct CDR3 sequences, about a third of them seen once. This clonotype has just a few counts. Its antigen remains unidentified. V was clipped by 3 bases and J by 5 bases, with 14 bases between them. The length of the CDR3 is 15 residues. Germline CDR1 reads LNHDA; CDR2 reads SQIVND (reference sequence). The receptor's source is a human donor in good health (CMV status not recorded). Some clones in this sample may be carry-over from other donors' samples. Source: cultured CD8+ T cells from PBMCs, taken from culture after CMV antigen stimulation. V and J are TRBV19 and TRBJ2-1, with D unresolved. CDR3 amino acids: CASSIRHWAHNEQFF. CDR3 nucleotide sequence: TGTGCCAGTAGTATCAGGCACTGGGCACACAATGAGCAGTTCTTC.